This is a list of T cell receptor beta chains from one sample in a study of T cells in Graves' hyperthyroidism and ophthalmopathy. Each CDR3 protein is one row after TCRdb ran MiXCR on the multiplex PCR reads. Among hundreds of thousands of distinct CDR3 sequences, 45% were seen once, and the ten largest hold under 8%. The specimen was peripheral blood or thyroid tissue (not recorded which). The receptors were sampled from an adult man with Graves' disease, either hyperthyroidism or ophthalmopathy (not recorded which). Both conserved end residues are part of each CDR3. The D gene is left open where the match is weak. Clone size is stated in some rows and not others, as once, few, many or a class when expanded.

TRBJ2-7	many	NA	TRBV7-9	TGTGCCAGCAGCCCAGAGCTGTCCTACGAGCAGTACTTC	CASSPELSYEQYF
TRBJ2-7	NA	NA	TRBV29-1	TGCAGCCCTACCGATGCCTACGAGCAGTACTTC	CSPTDAYEQYF
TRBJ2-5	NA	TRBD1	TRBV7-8	TGTGCCAGCAGGGGGGACAGAGACGACCCCTTGGAGACCCAGTACTTC	CASRGDRDDPLETQYF
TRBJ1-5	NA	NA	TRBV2	TGTGCCAGCAGTGAAGCGGGGGGTCTAAATCAGCCCCAGCATTTT	CASSEAGGLNQPQHF
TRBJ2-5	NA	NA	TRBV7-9	TGTGCCAGCAGCTTATTTCCGGGACGACCAGAGACCCAGTACTTC	CASSLFPGRPETQYF
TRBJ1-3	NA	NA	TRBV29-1	TGCAGCGTTGAAGGACTAGCTGGCTCTGGAAACACCATATATTTT	CSVEGLAGSGNTIYF
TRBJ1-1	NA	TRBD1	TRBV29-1	TGCAGCGTGACAGGGGACCCGACTCGAATTGAAGCTTTCTTT	CSVTGDPTRIEAFF
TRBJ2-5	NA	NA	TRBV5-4	TGTGCCAGCAGCTTGGGCTTGGGGGCAGTCCAAGAGACCCAGTACTTC	CASSLGLGAVQETQYF
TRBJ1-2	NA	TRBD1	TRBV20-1	TGCAGTGCTAGAGATCCGGGACAGGGGGTTGGCTACACCTTC	CSARDPGQGVGYTF
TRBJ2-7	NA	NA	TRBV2	TGTGCCAGCAGCCCCACAGCCACTAGCACCGGGGAGCAGTACTTC	CASSPTATSTGEQYF
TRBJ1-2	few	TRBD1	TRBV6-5	TGTGCCAGCAGACACCCACAGGGGAACTATGGCTACACCTTC	CASRHPQGNYGYTF
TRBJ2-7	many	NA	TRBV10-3	TGTGCCATCAGTGACAGCGACGAGCAGTACTTC	CAISDSDEQYF
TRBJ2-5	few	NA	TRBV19	TGTGCCAGTAGTATAGGGGGCCCGGAGACCCAGTACTTC	CASSIGGPETQYF
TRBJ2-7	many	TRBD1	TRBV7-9	TGTGCCAGCAGCTTGTCTCCGGACAGGGCGTACGAGCAGTACTTC	CASSLSPDRAYEQYF
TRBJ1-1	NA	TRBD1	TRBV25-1	TGTGCCAGCAGTTTTCACCCAGGGGGCTCAACTGAAGCTTTCTTT	CASSFHPGGSTEAFF
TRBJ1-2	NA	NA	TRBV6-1	TGTGCCAGCAGTGAAACGCATAACTATGGCTACACCTTC	CASSETHNYGYTF
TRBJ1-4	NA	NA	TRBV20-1	TGCAGTGCTAGACCAGGACCCACATCTGCAACTAATGAAAAACTGTTTTTT	CSARPGPTSATNEKLFF